Below are 22 T cell receptor beta chains sequenced from a single sample in a study of blood T cell repertoires in COVID-19. TCRdb's copy holds only in-frame clones and misses some; the assay was immunoSEQ multiplex PCR. The data contain about 320,000 clones, 90% of them singletons. Source material: PBMCs or T cells enriched from blood (not recorded which). These receptors were obtained from a man aged 55 to 70 who had recovered from COVID-19.

The chain employs TRBV3-1 (or the pseudogene TRBV3-2) and TRBJ2-1; TRBD2 matches 8 bases. The length of the CDR3 is 13 residues. The ends lost 1 base at V and 9 bases at J; junction bases unmatched: 2. Germline V gene sequence: CDR1 LGHDT, CDR2 YNNKEL (reference sequence). CDR3 sequence: CASSQAGGGEQFF. In nucleotides, the CDR3 is TGTGCCAGCAGCCAAGCGGGAGGGGGTGAGCAGTTCTTC.

The V and J genes are TRBV5-1 and TRBJ1-2; unclear D gene. The CDR3 has 12 residues. CDR1 is SGHRS and CDR2 is YFSETQ in the germline V gene. V was shortened by 2 bases and J by 7 bases, with 9 bases between the two germline ends. CDR3 coding DNA: TGCGCCAGCAGCTTTCACAGTTCTGGCTACACCTTC. Translating gives CASSFHSSGYTF.

This chain connects TRBV6-5 to TRBJ1-6, with a tentative D call TRBD1 (5 bases). This CDR3 contains 13 residues. Germline-derived CDR1 and CDR2 are MNHEY and SVGAGI. V was pared by 8 bases and J by 5 bases, with 10 bases between. CDR3 region: CASQGTDNSPLHF. Here the CDR3 DNA reads TGTGCCAGCCAGGGCACAGATAATTCACCCCTCCACTTT.

J is TRBJ1-5 and V is TRBV7-8; 8 nucleotides align to TRBD1. The CDR3 covers 13 residues. The V segment lost 5 bases and the J segment 4 bases; nucleotides outside the gene matches: 1. In germline, CDR1 is SGHVS, CDR2 FQNEAQ. CDR3 in amino acids: CASSRQGNQPQHF. The CDR3 DNA reads TGTGCCAGCAGCCGACAGGGGAATCAGCCCCAGCATTTT. The whole variable domain, remainder taken from reference TRBV7-8 and TRBJ1-5, is GAGVSQSPRYKVAKRGQDVALRCDPISGHVSLFWYQQALGQGPEFLTYFQNEAQLDKSGLPSDRFFAERPEGSVSTLKIQRTQQEDSAVYLCASSRQGNQPQHFGDGTRLSIL.

The rearrangement links TRBV13 to TRBJ2-7; 7 bases are a match to TRBD2. The germline V gene encodes CDR1 PRHDT and CDR2 FYEKMQ (reference sequence). With 6 bases clipped from V and 0 bases from J, the junction kept 8 bases outside the gene matches. The CDR3 loop spans 15 amino acids. The CDR3 spells CASSRRGETSYEQYF. The CDR3 DNA is TGTGCCAGCAGTCGACGGGGGGAAACCTCCTACGAGCAGTACTTC.

The chain couples TRBV6-1 to TRBJ2-7, with D possibly matching TRBD2 (6 bases). Trimming removed 2 bases from V and 6 bases from J, with 17 bases in between. CDR1 is MNHNS and CDR2 is SASEGT in the germline V gene. The CDR3 contains 15 residues. CDR3 in DNA: TGTGCCAGCAGTGAACGGAACCTCCCCGGGGGCGAGCAGTACTTC. Encoded protein: CASSERNLPGGEQYF.

This chain connects TRBV29-1 to TRBJ1-4; a weak D match, TRBD1 (5 bases). V was shortened by 7 bases and J by 4 bases, with 7 bases between the two germline ends. The CDR3 consists of 11 residues. The germline V gene has CDR1 SQVTM and CDR2 ANQGSEA. The CDR3 is CSATDNEKLFF. DNA of the CDR3: TGCAGCGCGACAGATAATGAAAAACTGTTTTTT. Together with reference TRBV29-1 and TRBJ1-4, the CDR3 gives the full variable domain: SAVISQKPSRDICQRGTSLTIQCQVDSQVTMMFWYRQQPGQSLTLIATANQGSEATYESGFVIDKFPISRPNLTFSTLTVSNMSPEDSSIYLCSATDNEKLFFGSGTQLSVL.

This sequence joins TRBV27 and TRBJ1-1; D is unclear. This CDR3 region has 14 residues. V lost 2 bases to trimming and J lost 1 base, with 8 bases between them. In germline, CDR1 is MNHEY, CDR2 SMNVEV (reference sequence). CDR3 in DNA: TGTGCCAGCAGTTTACTTATCAGGAACACTGAAGCTTTCTTT. Translation gives CASSLLIRNTEAFF.

The rearrangement joins TRBV18 to TRBJ1-1; D unresolved. The CDR3 extends over 14 amino acids. V was trimmed by 3 bases and J by 1 base, leaving 9 bases between them. CDR1 is KGHSH and CDR2 is LQKENI in the germline V gene. DNA of the CDR3: TGTGCCAGCTCACCCAAAGCAGGGAACACTGAAGCTTTCTTT. This encodes CASSPKAGNTEAFF.

The V call is TRBV10-2, the J call TRBJ2-2; TRBD2 might be the D (5 bases). Trimming took 5 bases from V and 4 from J, leaving 5 bases between them. This CDR3 spans 12 amino acids. Germline CDR1 is WSHSY and CDR2 is SAAADI. CDR3 nucleotides: TGCGCCAGCAGTAGCGGCACCGGGGAGCTGTTTTTT. Its translation: CASSSGTGELFF.

V and J are TRBV2 and TRBJ1-1; no firm D call. Per germline, CDR1 SNHLY and CDR2 FYNNEI. There are 14 residues in the CDR3. Between the trimmed V and J ends, which lost 5 bases and 1 base, there was a span of 11 bases. The CDR3 DNA reads TGTGCCAGCAGTTTTACCAACACGAACACTGAAGCTTTCTTT. As protein: CASSFTNTNTEAFF.

The rearrangement uses TRBV5-3 and TRBJ1-4; D might be TRBD1 (6 bases). TRBV5-3 is classed as an ORF, of uncertain function. V was shortened by 4 bases and J by 7 bases, with 14 bases between the two germline ends. The CDR3 loop spans 14 amino acids. As DNA, the CDR3 is TGTGCCAGAAGCGCTACAGGGAGAGGTGAAAAACTGTTTTTT. Translation gives CARSATGRGEKLFF.

This sequence joins TRBV18 and TRBJ2-7, with D perhaps matching TRBD2 (6 bases). The CDR3 sequence is 15 residues long. Per germline, CDR1 KGHSH and CDR2 LQKENI. Trimming removed 3 bases at V and 7 bases at J, with 19 bases between. CDR3 nucleotides: TGTGCCAGCTCACCTTCTAGCGCTAAGGGTCGGGAGCAGTACTTC. This gives the protein CASSPSSAKGREQYF.

This clone came up a few times. The genes are TRBV5-1 and TRBJ2-7, with 14 positions matching TRBD2. Germline CDR1 and CDR2: SGHRS and YFSETQ. The CDR3 runs 15 residues. J was trimmed by 6 bases and V by 4 bases; bases with no gene match: 6. The CDR3 here is CASSPGTSGSSEQYF. CDR3 DNA sequence: TGCGCCAGCAGCCCCGGGACTAGCGGGAGTAGCGAGCAGTACTTC.

The gene calls are TRBV5-4 and TRBJ1-4; possible D gene TRBD1, 5 bases. This CDR3 has 15 amino acids. V lost 2 bases and J lost 2, with 10 bases in between. Germline CDR1 and CDR2: SGHNT and YYREEE (reference sequence). CDR3 DNA: TGTGCCAGCAGCTTCGGGGAGGGGACTAATGAAAAACTGTTTTTT. Amino acids: CASSFGEGTNEKLFF.

The rearrangement links TRBV25-1 to TRBJ1-1, with no clear D. The CDR3 covers 11 residues. V was trimmed by 6 bases and J by 1 base, leaving 3 bases between them. CDR1 and CDR2 (germline): MGHDK, SYGVNS. The CDR3 protein is CASRANTEAFF. CDR3 DNA sequence: TGTGCCAGCAGGGCGAACACTGAAGCTTTCTTT. Complete variable domain (other parts from reference TRBV25-1 and TRBJ1-1): EADIYQTPRYLVIGTGKKITLECSQTMGHDKMYWYQQDPGMELHLIHYSYGVNSTEKGDLSSESTVSRIRTEHFPLTLESARPSHTSQYLCASRANTEAFFGQGTRLTVV.

V gene TRBV4-1 combines with J gene TRBJ2-1, with D possibly TRBD1 on 5 matching bases. V shed 1 base and J shed 3 bases, with 16 bases lying between them. The CDR3 has 17 residues. The germline V gene has CDR1 MGHRA and CDR2 YSYEKL. The CDR3 DNA reads TGCGCCAGCAGCCAAGCAGGATACAGGACCGACTACAATGAGCAGTTCTTC. Translated: CASSQAGYRTDYNEQFF.

V and J are TRBV10-3 and TRBJ1-1; weak D call: TRBD1 (6 bases). This CDR3 has 14 residues. CDR1 is ENHRY and CDR2 is SYGVKD in the germline V gene. The V gene lost 6 bases and the J gene lost 0 bases, with 11 bases spanning the gap. CDR3 protein: CAISGQNMNTEAFF. CDR3 DNA sequence: TGTGCCATCAGCGGACAGAACATGAACACTGAAGCTTTCTTT.

With respect to this clone: The junction shows a germline mismatch at one end, possibly a read error. The V and J genes are TRBV3-1 (or the pseudogene TRBV3-2) and TRBJ1-2; 9 nucleotides match TRBD1. Germline CDR1 is LGHDT and CDR2 is YNNKEL (reference sequence). There are 13 residues in the CDR3. This CDR3 reads CGDGQGRNYGYTF. DNA of the CDR3: TGCGGCGACGGACAGGGGCGCAACTATGGCTACACCTTC.

The CDR3 DNA reads as TGTGCCAGCAGCTTCGGGGGGAGCTCCTACAATGAGCAGTTCTTC. Residues: CASSFGGSSYNEQFF. The rearrangement uses TRBV7-2 and TRBJ2-1; 7 bases fit TRBD2. After removal of 3 bases from V and 0 bases from J, the junction contained 2 bases not matched to a gene. Germline CDR1 SGHTA, CDR2 FQGNSA. The CDR3 is 15 amino acids.

The V gene is TRBV19, the J gene TRBJ2-7; tentatively, D is TRBD1 (5 bases). Per germline, CDR1 LNHDA and CDR2 SQIVND (reference sequence). V was cut by 6 bases and J by 4 bases, with 13 bases left in between. The CDR3 consists of 13 residues. DNA for the CDR3: TGTGCCAGTAGAGTGGCAGGGAAATACGAGCAGTACTTC. This gives the protein CASRVAGKYEQYF.

J is TRBJ2-1 and V is TRBV11-3; weak D call: TRBD2 (5 bases). Between the trimmed V and J ends, which lost 5 bases and 7 bases, there was a span of 18 bases. This CDR3 has 15 amino acids. Germline CDR1 reads SGHNT; CDR2 reads YENEEA. This chain's CDR3 is CASSAGWTPGNEQFF. CDR3 nucleotides: TGTGCCAGCAGCGCCGGCTGGACTCCTGGGAATGAGCAGTTCTTC.